This entry is about one TCR beta chain. This sample was included in a study of cytomegalovirus exposure and HLA in healthy donors. A multiplex PCR was run with 60 Vbeta primers and 13 Jbeta primers. Only in-frame clones appear in the TCRdb table, and some are missing; sequencing was by immunoSEQ multiplex PCR. The sample includes 210,000 or so clones, over 65% of them seen just once. Trimming cost V 2 bases and J 5 bases; bases outside gene matches: 12. CDR1 and CDR2 (germline): GTSNPN, SVGIG (reference sequence). The CDR3 consists of 15 residues. The V call is TRBV30, the J call TRBJ2-7; 7 positions agree with TRBD2. Sequencing input: PBMCs. This receptor was taken from a man between 18 and 35 years old in good health and CMV-seronegative. CDR3 sequence reads: CAWSPFAGVPDEQYF. The CDR3, as DNA: TGTGCCTGGAGTCCCTTCGCGGGAGTCCCCGACGAGCAGTACTTC.